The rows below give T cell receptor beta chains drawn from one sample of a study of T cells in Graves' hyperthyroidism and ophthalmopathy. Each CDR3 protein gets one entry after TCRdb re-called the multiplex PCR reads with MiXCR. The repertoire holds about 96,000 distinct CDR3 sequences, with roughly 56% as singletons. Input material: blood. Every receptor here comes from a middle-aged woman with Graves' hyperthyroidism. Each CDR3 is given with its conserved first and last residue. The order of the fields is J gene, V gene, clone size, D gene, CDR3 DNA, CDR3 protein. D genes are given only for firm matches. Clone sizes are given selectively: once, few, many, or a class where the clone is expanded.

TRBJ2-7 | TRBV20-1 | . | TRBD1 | TGCAGTGCCCGCGACAGGGGGCAGGGTTACGAGCAGTACTTC | CSARDRGQGYEQYF
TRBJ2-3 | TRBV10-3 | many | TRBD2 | TGTGCCATCAGTGATAGGACTAGCGGGAGTAGCGTGGATACGCAGTATTTT | CAISDRTSGSSVDTQYF
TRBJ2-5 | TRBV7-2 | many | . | TGTGCCAGCAGCTTGCCAGGGGCAGGGACCCAGTACTTC | CASSLPGAGTQYF
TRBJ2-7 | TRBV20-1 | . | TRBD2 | TGCAGTGCTAGGGGGGGGCTAGCGGGCGAGCAGTACTTC | CSARGGLAGEQYF
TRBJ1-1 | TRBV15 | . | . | TGTGCCACCAGCAGCCAAATAGGGAGCACTGAAGCTTTCTTT | CATSSQIGSTEAFF
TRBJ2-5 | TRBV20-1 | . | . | TGCAGCTTCGGGGGGCTACAAGAGACCCAGTACTTC | CSFGGLQETQYF
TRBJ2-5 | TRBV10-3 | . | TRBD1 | TGTGCCATCAGTGACCTACAGGGGTGGGCAGAGACCCAGTACTTC | CAISDLQGWAETQYF
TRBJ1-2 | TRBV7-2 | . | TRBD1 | TGTGCCGGCAGCCTGGCAGGGGGTGGCTACACCTTC | CAGSLAGGGYTF
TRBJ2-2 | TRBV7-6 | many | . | TGTGCCAGCAGCTTAATCAGTGGCACCGGGGAGCTGTTTTTT | CASSLISGTGELFF
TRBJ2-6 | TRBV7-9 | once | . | TGTGCCAGCAGCGTAGGGCGGAGCTCTGGGGCCAACGTCCTGACTTTC | CASSVGRSSGANVLTF
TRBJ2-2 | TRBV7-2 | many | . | TGTGCCAGCACCCCGACTTCCACCGGGGAGCTGTTTTTT | CASTPTSTGELFF
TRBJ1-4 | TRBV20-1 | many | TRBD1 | TGCAGTGCTAGGGGTCGGGACAGGGGAGGTGAAAAACTGTTTTTT | CSARGRDRGGEKLFF
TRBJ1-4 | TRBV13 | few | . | TGTGCCAGCACCCTCGACAGCTCAACTAATGAAAAACTGTTTTTT | CASTLDSSTNEKLFF
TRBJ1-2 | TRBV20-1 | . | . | TGCAGTGCTGAACGGGGCTCTGGCTACACCTTC | CSAERGSGYTF
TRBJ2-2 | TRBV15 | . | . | TGTGCCACCAGCAGCTTGGTTCGGACAGACACCGGGGAGCTGTTTTTT | CATSSLVRTDTGELFF
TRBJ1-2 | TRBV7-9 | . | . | TGCGCCAGCAGCCAAAGGACAGCGGGCGACTACACCTTC | CASSQRTAGDYTF
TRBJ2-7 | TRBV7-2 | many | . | TGTGCCAGCAGCTTAAGGTCGCAGCGGGTAGGGAGGTTTGGTGTCTACGAGCAGTACTTC | CASSLRSQRVGRFGVYEQYF
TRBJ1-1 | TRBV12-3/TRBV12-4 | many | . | TGTGCCAGCAGTCCGCAGGCGGGTGAAGCTTTCTTT | CASSPQAGEAFF
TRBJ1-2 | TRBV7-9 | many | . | TGTGCCAGCAGCTTAGTACAGGGTAACTATGGCTACACCTTC | CASSLVQGNYGYTF
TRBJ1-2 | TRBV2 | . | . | TGCGCCAGCAGCCCCGGGAGAGGTGGAGGCTACACCTTC | CASSPGRGGGYTF
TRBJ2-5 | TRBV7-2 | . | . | TGTGCCAGCAGCCGAGTGGCGGGGGCGTCCCAGTACTTC | CASSRVAGASQYF
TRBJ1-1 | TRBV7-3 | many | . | TGTGCCAGCAGCCCCACCGGCATGAACACTGAAGCTTTCTTT | CASSPTGMNTEAFF
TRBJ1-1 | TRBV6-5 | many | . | TGTGCCAGCAGTTGGGGTACTGAAGCTTTCTTT | CASSWGTEAFF
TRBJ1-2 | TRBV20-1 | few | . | TGCAGTGCTAGAGGCCCCGGGGGCCCCGGCGGTGGCTACACCTTC | CSARGPGGPGGGYTF
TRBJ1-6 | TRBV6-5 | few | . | TGTGCCAGCAGTTACGGAACAGTCATGGACCCCCGTCCCCTCCACTTT | CASSYGTVMDPRPLHF
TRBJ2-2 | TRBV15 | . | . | TGTGCCACCAGCAGATTTGCTCGGTACACCGGGGAGCTGTTTTTT | CATSRFARYTGELFF
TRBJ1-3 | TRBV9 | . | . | TGTGCCAGCAGCTCAGACAGGCGGACGGAGAGGAACACCATATATTTT | CASSSDRRTERNTIYF
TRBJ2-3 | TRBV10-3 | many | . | TGTGCCATAGGCCGCAGGGGATCCACAGATACGCAGTATTTT | CAIGRRGSTDTQYF
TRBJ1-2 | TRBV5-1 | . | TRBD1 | TGCGCCAGCAGCCCGGGACAGCCCTCTGGAAACACCTTC | CASSPGQPSGNTF
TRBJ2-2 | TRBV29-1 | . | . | TGCAGCAGCCCGCTCCCACAGGGAAACACCGGGGAGCTGTTTTTT | CSSPLPQGNTGELFF
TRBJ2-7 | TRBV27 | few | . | TGTGCCAGCAGTACCCAACAGGAGGTCTCTATCCACGAGCAGTACTTC | CASSTQQEVSIHEQYF
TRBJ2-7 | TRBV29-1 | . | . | TGCAGCGTGGTACCCCAGGGTGCCCGCTACGAGCAGTACTTC | CSVVPQGARYEQYF
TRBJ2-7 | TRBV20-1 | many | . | TGCAGTGCTAGTTTATTCAGGAGGGTTGTGAGTGAGCAGTACTTC | CSASLFRRVVSEQYF
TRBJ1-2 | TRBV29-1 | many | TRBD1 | TGCAGCGTTGTAGTTGGAACCGGGACAGGGAACGGCTACACCTTC | CSVVVGTGTGNGYTF
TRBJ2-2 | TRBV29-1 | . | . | TGCAGCGTTGACTGGACTCGGTACACCGGGGAGCTGTTTTTT | CSVDWTRYTGELFF
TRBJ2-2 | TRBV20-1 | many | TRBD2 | TGCAGTGCTAGGGCGAATAGCGGGAGGGCCAACACCGGGGAGCTGTTTTTT | CSARANSGRANTGELFF
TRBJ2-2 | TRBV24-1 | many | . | TGTGCCACCGGGGCTAGTAATGGGGCCGGGGAGCTGTTTTTT | CATGASNGAGELFF
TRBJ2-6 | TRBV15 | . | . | TGTGCCACCTCCAGCGACACAGGGTCAGGGGCCAACGTCCTGACTTTC | CATSSDTGSGANVLTF
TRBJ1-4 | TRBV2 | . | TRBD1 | TGTGCTCTACCCCCGGGACAGGGTGAAAAACTGTTTTTT | CALPPGQGEKLFF
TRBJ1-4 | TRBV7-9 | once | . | TGTGCCAGCGGGTTAGCGGCTCTAGAAGAAAAACTGTTTTTT | CASGLAALEEKLFF
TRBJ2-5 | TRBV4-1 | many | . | TGCGCCAGCAGCCAAGACCCGGGGGAAGAGACCCAGTACTTC | CASSQDPGEETQYF
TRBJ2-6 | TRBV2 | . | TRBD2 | TGTGCCAGCAGTCCGCGACTTGGACTAGCGGCGGGTGGGGCCAACGTCCTGACTTTC | CASSPRLGLAAGGANVLTF